These T cell receptor beta chains were read from a single sample in a study of blood T cell repertoires in COVID-19. Generated by immunoSEQ multiplex PCR, the TCRdb table keeps only in-frame clones and is missing some. In the table there are a few hundred thousand clones, about nine tenths of which are singletons. The sequencing sample was made of peripheral blood. These receptors originate from a man younger than 35 with active or convalescent COVID-19. The CDR3 runs from the conserved cysteine through the conserved F or W. A D gene is named only where the DNA matches it firmly. Clone size is given for some rows only: seen once, a few or many times, or a class if the clone is expanded.

clone_size j_call d_call v_call cdr3_aa cdr3_nt
NA TRBJ2-1 TRBD2 TRBV5-4 CASRPSSGAYNEQFF TGTGCCAGCAGACCCTCTAGCGGGGCATACAATGAGCAGTTCTTC
NA TRBJ2-1 TRBD2 TRBV19 CASSPLDSGGPYYNEQFF TGTGCCAGTAGTCCTTTGGATAGCGGGGGCCCTTACTACAATGAGCAGTTCTTC
many TRBJ2-1 TRBD2 TRBV7-3 CASSLAGGDSYNEQFF TGTGCCAGCAGCTTGGCGGGAGGAGACTCCTACAATGAGCAGTTCTTC
NA TRBJ1-5 NA TRBV7-8 CASSLEGGASNQPQHF TGTGCCAGCAGCTTAGAGGGGGGGGCGAGCAATCAGCCCCAGCATTTT
NA TRBJ2-1 TRBD2 TRBV2 CATGLAAWNEQFF TGTGCCACCGGACTAGCCGCATGGAATGAGCAGTTCTTC
NA TRBJ1-2 TRBD1 TRBV15 CATSRTGDYGYTF TGTGCCACCAGCAGAACAGGGGATTATGGCTACACCTTC
NA TRBJ1-5 TRBD1 TRBV9 CASSARQGLEPQHF TGTGCCAGCAGCGCGCGACAGGGCCTTGAGCCCCAGCATTTT
NA TRBJ2-7 NA TRBV7-9 CASSSGPYEQYF TGTGCCAGCAGTAGCGGACCCTACGAGCAGTACTTC
once TRBJ1-1 NA TRBV28 CASMSRRGWTEAFF TGTGCCAGCATGTCACGCCGAGGGTGGACTGAAGCTTTCTTT
NA TRBJ2-5 NA TRBV11-2 CASSQRGASPETQYF TGTGCCAGCAGCCAACGTGGAGCTAGCCCAGAGACCCAGTACTTC
NA TRBJ1-5 NA TRBV9 CASSVASRTLVDNQPQHF TGTGCCAGCAGCGTAGCATCCAGGACTTTGGTTGACAATCAGCCCCAGCATTTT
NA TRBJ2-2 NA TRBV25-1 CASSINGVLTGELFF TGTGCCAGCAGTATTAACGGGGTGCTCACCGGGGAGCTGTTTTTT
NA TRBJ2-7 TRBD2 TRBV6-5 CASSSWGGSSYEQYF TGTGCCAGCAGTTCCTGGGGGGGTAGCTCCTACGAGCAGTACTTC
once TRBJ2-3 NA TRBV11-2 CASTKRTGTNTDTQYF TGTGCCAGCACCAAAAGAACCGGGACAAACACAGATACGCAGTATTTT
NA TRBJ1-1 NA TRBV11-2 CASSATAAEAFF TGTGCCAGCAGCGCGACAGCCGCTGAAGCTTTCTTT
NA TRBJ2-7 TRBD1 TRBV28 CASSFPRTGIYEQYF TGTGCCAGCAGTTTTCCCCGGACAGGTATTTACGAGCAGTACTTC
NA TRBJ2-3 TRBD2 TRBV5-1 CASSGTSDDTQYF TGCGCCAGTTCCGGGACTAGCGACGATACGCAGTATTTT
NA TRBJ2-5 TRBD2 TRBV6-5 CASSYRGLVETQYF TGTGCCAGCAGTTACCGAGGACTAGTTGAGACCCAGTACTTC
NA TRBJ1-2 NA TRBV5-1 CASSLVAAEWNYGYTF TGCGCCAGCAGCTTGGTGGCAGCGGAATGGAACTATGGCTACACCTTC
NA TRBJ1-3 NA TRBV15 CATSRVGRGPGNTIYF TGTGCCACCAGCAGAGTAGGGCGGGGGCCAGGAAACACCATATATTTT
once TRBJ2-2 TRBD2 TRBV25-1 CASSLPGGTGELFF TGTGCCAGCAGTCTCCCGGGGGGCACCGGGGAGCTGTTTTTT
NA TRBJ1-4 TRBD1 TRBV27 CASSYNRGGEKLFF TGTGCCAGCAGTTATAACAGGGGTGGGGAAAAACTGTTTTTT
NA TRBJ1-5 NA TRBV19 CASSIVPPDRISNQPQHF TGTGCCAGTAGTATAGTACCCCCGGACAGAATCAGCAATCAGCCCCAGCATTTT
NA TRBJ1-6 TRBD1 TRBV28 CASRDSNSPLHF TGTGCCAGCCGGGACAGTAATTCACCCCTCCACTTT
few TRBJ2-7 TRBD1 TRBV4-1 CASSQGWTGGGFGKGEQYF TGCGCCAGCAGCCAAGGCTGGACAGGGGGCGGGTTTGGTAAGGGCGAGCAGTACTTC
NA TRBJ2-7 TRBD2 TRBV4-1 CASSQPRLAGDKYEQYF TGCGCCAGCAGCCAACCCCGACTAGCGGGAGATAAATACGAGCAGTACTTC
NA TRBJ2-4 TRBD2 TRBV7-2 CASSLELAGGHQYF TGTGCCAGCAGCTTAGAACTAGCGGGGGGCCATCAGTACTTC
NA TRBJ2-1 TRBD2 TRBV6-6 CASRGTSGAYNEQFF TGTGCCAGCAGGGGGACTAGCGGGGCGTACAATGAGCAGTTCTTC
NA TRBJ2-3 NA TRBV6-5 CASRVGFSADTQYF TGTGCCAGCAGAGTAGGTTTCAGCGCAGATACGCAGTATTTT
NA TRBJ2-5 TRBD1 TRBV28 CASLNTGGWKTQYF TGTGCCAGCCTAAACACAGGGGGCTGGAAGACCCAGTACTTC
once TRBJ2-2 TRBD1 TRBV28 CASSSPGQGDTGELFF TGTGCCAGCAGTTCCCCGGGACAGGGTGACACCGGGGAGCTGTTTTTT
NA TRBJ1-2 NA TRBV6-5 CASSYNQGWGYTF TGTGCCAGCAGTTATAACCAGGGGTGGGGCTACACCTTC
NA TRBJ1-5 TRBD1 TRBV10-3 CAIGTQGANQPQHF TGTGCCATCGGGACACAGGGGGCAAATCAGCCCCAGCATTTT
NA TRBJ2-3 NA TRBV28 CASTLRWEDPPDTQYF TGTGCCAGCACTCTGCGGTGGGAGGATCCCCCAGATACGCAGTATTTT
NA TRBJ2-1 NA TRBV11-2 CASNLAGSSHEQFF TGTGCCAGCAATTTGGCGGGATCATCACATGAGCAGTTCTTC
NA TRBJ2-7 TRBD1 TRBV6-5 CASSKPGTGGGEQYF TGTGCCAGCAGCAAACCCGGGACAGGGGGTGGCGAGCAGTACTTC
NA TRBJ2-5 NA TRBV21-1 CASTKGGPQETQYF TGTGCCAGCACCAAGGGAGGGCCTCAAGAGACCCAGTACTTC
NA TRBJ1-4 NA TRBV11-2 CASRGKTNEKLFF TGTGCCAGTAGGGGCAAAACTAATGAAAAACTGTTTTTT
NA TRBJ1-1 TRBD1 TRBV4-3 CASSQESPGGLGYTEAFF TGCGCCAGCAGCCAAGAGTCTCCAGGGGGCCTAGGGTACACTGAAGCTTTCTTT
NA TRBJ1-1 NA TRBV27 CASSLYPGGTEAFF TGTGCCAGCAGTTTATATCCGGGCGGGACTGAAGCTTTCTTT
NA TRBJ2-2 NA TRBV27 CASALGGGVISYRELFF TGTGCCAGCGCGTTAGGGGGGGGCGTTATCTCTTACCGGGAGCTGTTTTTT
NA TRBJ1-1 TRBD1 TRBV5-1 CASSLGTGDTEAFF TGCGCCAGCAGCTTGGGGACAGGGGACACTGAAGCTTTCTTT
few TRBJ2-2 TRBD1 TRBV7-3 CASSIQGFTGELFF TGTGCCAGCAGCATACAGGGGTTCACCGGGGAGCTGTTTTTT
many TRBJ2-7 NA TRBV7-9 CASSLVRDAVTYEQYF TGTGCCAGCAGCTTAGTGAGGGATGCCGTCACCTACGAGCAGTACTTC
NA TRBJ1-1 TRBD1 TRBV4-3 CASSQDQDPDRGLRAFF TGCGCCAGCAGCCAAGATCAGGATCCGGACAGGGGGTTAAGAGCTTTCTTT
NA TRBJ1-1 NA TRBV12-5 CASGLIPTGKYTEAFF TGTGCTAGTGGTTTGATCCCCACAGGGAAATACACTGAAGCTTTCTTT
once TRBJ2-3 TRBD1 TRBV19 CASSIEGGGNSDTQYF TGTGCCAGTAGTATTGAAGGGGGCGGTAATTCAGATACGCAGTATTTT
NA TRBJ2-1 NA TRBV5-1 CASSLFETSSYNEQFF TGCGCCAGCAGCTTGTTTGAGACTAGCTCCTACAATGAGCAGTTCTTC
few TRBJ2-7 TRBD2 TRBV3-1/TRBV3-2 CASSQAGVTSGLYEQYF TGTGCCAGCAGCCAAGCTGGGGTGACTAGCGGGCTGTACGAGCAGTACTTC
NA TRBJ1-2 NA TRBV28 CASSAGTKGYTF TGTGCCAGCAGTGCGGGGACCAAAGGCTACACCTTC
NA TRBJ2-7 TRBD1 TRBV28 CASRTGFYEQYF TGTGCCAGCAGGACAGGGTTCTACGAGCAGTACTTC
NA TRBJ2-3 NA TRBV11-2 CASSLYGGGGVTDTQYF TGTGCCAGCAGCTTATATGGGGGAGGGGGGGTCACAGATACGCAGTATTTT
few TRBJ1-1 TRBD1 TRBV6-5 CASRQQGMGTEAFF TGTGCCAGCAGACAACAGGGGATGGGAACTGAAGCTTTCTTT
NA TRBJ2-7 NA TRBV20-1 CSARSYEQYF TGCAGTGCTCGCTCCTACGAGCAGTACTTC
NA TRBJ2-2 NA TRBV5-1 CASSLVPGGTGELFF TGCGCCAGCAGCTTGGTTCCAGGAGGCACCGGGGAGCTGTTTTTT
NA TRBJ2-1 NA TRBV28 CAGQGLTNEQFF TGTGCGGGGCAGGGTTTGACGAATGAGCAGTTCTTC
few TRBJ2-7 NA TRBV4-3 CASSQDPRGDYEQYF TGCGCCAGCAGCCAAGACCCGCGGGGAGACTACGAGCAGTACTTC
NA TRBJ2-5 NA TRBV13 CASSFGVGDQETQYF TGTGCCAGCAGCTTCGGGGTCGGGGACCAAGAGACCCAGTACTTC
once TRBJ1-4 NA TRBV28 CASSPREKLFF TGTGCCAGCAGTCCACGGGAAAAACTGTTTTTT